This is a list of T cell receptor beta chains from one sample in a study of blood T cell repertoires in COVID-19. TCRdb keeps only in-frame clones here, not all; method: immunoSEQ multiplex PCR. Counted here are tens of thousands of clones, roughly 84% occurring once; the ten biggest clones make up 25%. What was sequenced was peripheral blood. Receptors originate from a man aged 55 to 69 with acute or convalescent COVID-19. Each CDR3 is given with its conserved first and last residue.

J gene: TRBJ1-3; V gene: TRBV6-2/TRBV6-3; CDR3 protein: CASSYSPTGRTGNTIYF
J gene: TRBJ1-2; V gene: TRBV28; CDR3 protein: CASSLRGYGYTF
J gene: TRBJ2-2; V gene: TRBV6-6; CDR3 protein: CASKGQGATGELFF
J gene: TRBJ1-5; V gene: TRBV28; CDR3 protein: CASSLWQQGNQPQHF
J gene: TRBJ2-1; V gene: TRBV7-9; CDR3 protein: CASSLSSGGARWSYNEQFF
J gene: TRBJ1-4; V gene: TRBV4-2; CDR3 protein: CASSQAGERLFF
J gene: TRBJ1-1; V gene: TRBV18; CDR3 protein: CASSPVRGTEAFF
J gene: TRBJ2-3; V gene: TRBV19; CDR3 protein: CASSILVARSADTQYF
J gene: TRBJ1-4; V gene: TRBV19; CDR3 protein: CASQGARSEKLFF
J gene: TRBJ1-5; V gene: TRBV21-1; CDR3 protein: CASSGRDSQFQPQHF
J gene: TRBJ1-5; V gene: TRBV6-5; CDR3 protein: CASRLTGFGDQPQHF
J gene: TRBJ2-3; V gene: TRBV18; CDR3 protein: CASSPRTGGKSDTQYF
J gene: TRBJ2-4; V gene: TRBV28; CDR3 protein: CASSSTDFQLAKNIQYF
J gene: TRBJ1-1; V gene: TRBV5-1; CDR3 protein: CASSFGAGGLNTEAFF
J gene: TRBJ2-7; V gene: TRBV12-3/TRBV12-4; CDR3 protein: CASTKAPYEQYF
J gene: TRBJ2-5; V gene: TRBV7-8; CDR3 protein: CASSLRRTQETQYF
J gene: TRBJ2-7; V gene: TRBV6-5; CDR3 protein: CASRVQTPPHEQYF
J gene: TRBJ2-3; V gene: TRBV27; CDR3 protein: CASREGLAADTQYF
J gene: TRBJ1-1; V gene: TRBV5-1; CDR3 protein: CASSGTQGARGTEAFF
J gene: TRBJ2-7; V gene: TRBV2; CDR3 protein: CASKGPQGSYEQYF
J gene: TRBJ1-1; V gene: TRBV19; CDR3 protein: CATAGDLVFF
J gene: TRBJ2-1; V gene: TRBV7-9; CDR3 protein: CASNPAEYNEQFF
J gene: TRBJ1-4; V gene: TRBV27; CDR3 protein: CASSPRGATNEKLFF
J gene: TRBJ1-2; V gene: TRBV2; CDR3 protein: CASSGYDRDYGYTF
J gene: TRBJ2-3; V gene: TRBV5-1; CDR3 protein: CASSLTGQGGSTDTQYF
J gene: TRBJ2-2; V gene: TRBV6-6; CDR3 protein: CASSYSGRELFF
J gene: TRBJ2-1; V gene: TRBV11-3; CDR3 protein: CASSYETRGEQFF
J gene: TRBJ2-5; V gene: TRBV7-2; CDR3 protein: CASSWGTGGMKTQYF
J gene: TRBJ2-7; V gene: TRBV11-2; CDR3 protein: CASSLEMGGRGLWYEQYF
J gene: TRBJ1-2; V gene: TRBV7-6; CDR3 protein: CASSLSVQGDANYGYTF
J gene: TRBJ2-3; V gene: TRBV12-5; CDR3 protein: CASGLRLAGGTDTQYF
J gene: TRBJ2-1; V gene: TRBV10-3; CDR3 protein: CAISDPDRGNNEQFF
J gene: TRBJ1-1; V gene: TRBV7-9; CDR3 protein: CASSPQQGSEAFF
J gene: TRBJ1-5; V gene: TRBV29-1; CDR3 protein: CSVGGGFHQPQHF
J gene: TRBJ2-1; V gene: TRBV6-5; CDR3 protein: CASSPGGGTYNEQFF
J gene: TRBJ2-1; V gene: TRBV7-2; CDR3 protein: CASSSTSGGGSYNEQFF
J gene: TRBJ1-4; V gene: TRBV7-9; CDR3 protein: CASSLDGNRNEKLFF
J gene: TRBJ2-1; V gene: TRBV18; CDR3 protein: CASSPVGQGVHEQFF
J gene: TRBJ2-7; V gene: TRBV27; CDR3 protein: CASSLGQGSYEQYF
J gene: TRBJ1-5; V gene: TRBV2; CDR3 protein: CASSGTGPSNQPQHF
J gene: TRBJ1-2; V gene: TRBV5-1; CDR3 protein: CASSPPGTGGGYGYTF
J gene: TRBJ1-1; V gene: TRBV2; CDR3 protein: CASRTGSERAFF
J gene: TRBJ1-6; V gene: TRBV18; CDR3 protein: CASSLTRDRVDPLHF